This is a list of T cell receptor beta chains from one sample in a study of Ad26.COV2.S vaccination and SARS-CoV-2 variants. Generated by immunoSEQ multiplex PCR, the TCRdb table keeps only in-frame clones and is missing some. The data hold roughly 410,000 clones, with 83% observed a single time. Source: peripheral blood, taken in a trial of Ad26.COV2.S vaccine versus placebo. All receptors come from a person between 18 and 65 years old who received the Ad26.COV2.S COVID-19 vaccine or a placebo. The CDR3 runs from the conserved cysteine through the conserved F or W. Each record gives: clone size, J gene, D gene, V gene, CDR3 DNA, CDR3 protein. A D gene is named only where the DNA matches it firmly. Clone size appears in some rows only: once, few, many, or a class for an expanded clone.

clone size: few; J gene: TRBJ2-1; D gene: TRBD2; V gene: TRBV14; CDR3 DNA: TGTGCCAGCAGCCCGATAGCGGGAGATGAGCAGTTCTTC; CDR3 protein: CASSPIAGDEQFF
clone size: .; J gene: TRBJ2-5; D gene: .; V gene: TRBV12-3/TRBV12-4; CDR3 DNA: TGTGCCAGCAGTTTTACAGCCGGGGAGACCCAGTACTTC; CDR3 protein: CASSFTAGETQYF
clone size: .; J gene: TRBJ1-1; D gene: TRBD1; V gene: TRBV7-8; CDR3 DNA: TGTGCCAGCAGCTTGCAGGGGGCGGTCACTGAAGCTTTCTTT; CDR3 protein: CASSLQGAVTEAFF
clone size: .; J gene: TRBJ1-1; D gene: .; V gene: TRBV19; CDR3 DNA: TGTGCCAGTAGTCGGATCGGAACAGGGAACACTGAAGCTTTCTTT; CDR3 protein: CASSRIGTGNTEAFF
clone size: .; J gene: TRBJ2-5; D gene: .; V gene: TRBV2; CDR3 DNA: TGTGCCAGCAGTCCCGCCGGGTCCCCAAGGGAGACCCAGTACTTC; CDR3 protein: CASSPAGSPRETQYF
clone size: .; J gene: TRBJ2-3; D gene: TRBD2; V gene: TRBV4-3; CDR3 DNA: TGCGCCAGCGCACTCGGACTAGCGGGCACAGATACGCAGTATTTT; CDR3 protein: CASALGLAGTDTQYF
clone size: few; J gene: TRBJ2-7; D gene: TRBD1; V gene: TRBV7-2; CDR3 DNA: TGTGCCAGCAGCGCGGGACAGGGGACGGAAGACGAGCAGTACTTC; CDR3 protein: CASSAGQGTEDEQYF
clone size: .; J gene: TRBJ1-5; D gene: TRBD1; V gene: TRBV15; CDR3 DNA: TGTGCCACCAGCATTCAGACAGGGGATCAGCCCCAGCATTTT; CDR3 protein: CATSIQTGDQPQHF
clone size: .; J gene: TRBJ2-3; D gene: .; V gene: TRBV19; CDR3 DNA: TGTGCCAGTAGTATAGGGGACACCACAGATACGCAGTATTTT; CDR3 protein: CASSIGDTTDTQYF
clone size: .; J gene: TRBJ1-2; D gene: .; V gene: TRBV3-1/TRBV3-2; CDR3 DNA: TGTGCCAGCAGCCAAGATTCTGGGACAACTAACTATGGCTACACCTTC; CDR3 protein: CASSQDSGTTNYGYTF
clone size: .; J gene: TRBJ1-6; D gene: .; V gene: TRBV6-5; CDR3 DNA: TGTGCCAGCAGTCGACAGTATAATTCACCCCTCCACTTT; CDR3 protein: CASSRQYNSPLHF
clone size: .; J gene: TRBJ2-1; D gene: .; V gene: TRBV13; CDR3 DNA: TGTGCCAGCAGCGTGGACAGCTACAATGAGCAGTTCTTC; CDR3 protein: CASSVDSYNEQFF
clone size: .; J gene: TRBJ1-4; D gene: .; V gene: TRBV11-3; CDR3 DNA: TGTGCCAGCACCGGGGACGGAACGTCAACTAATGAAAAACTGTTTTTT; CDR3 protein: CASTGDGTSTNEKLFF
clone size: .; J gene: TRBJ1-2; D gene: .; V gene: TRBV11-2; CDR3 DNA: TGTGCCAGCAGCTACCCTGGACAGAACTATGGCTACACCTTC; CDR3 protein: CASSYPGQNYGYTF
clone size: .; J gene: TRBJ2-7; D gene: TRBD2; V gene: TRBV5-6; CDR3 DNA: TGTGCCAGCAGCAGTCCGGGACTAGCGGGAGACGTGAACGAGCAGTACTTC; CDR3 protein: CASSSPGLAGDVNEQYF
clone size: once; J gene: TRBJ1-2; D gene: TRBD1; V gene: TRBV6-5; CDR3 DNA: TGTGCCAGCAGGGTGGACAGGGGACATTACTATGGCTACACCTTC; CDR3 protein: CASRVDRGHYYGYTF
clone size: .; J gene: TRBJ1-3; D gene: .; V gene: TRBV19; CDR3 DNA: TGTGCCAGTACCGACGTGAGCTCTGGAAACACCATATATTTT; CDR3 protein: CASTDVSSGNTIYF
clone size: .; J gene: TRBJ2-3; D gene: .; V gene: TRBV30; CDR3 DNA: TGTGCCTGGAGCAAACGAGGGGGAGATACGCAGTATTTT; CDR3 protein: CAWSKRGGDTQYF
clone size: .; J gene: TRBJ2-6; D gene: .; V gene: TRBV9; CDR3 DNA: TGTGCCAGCAGCAGGACAGCCCGGAACTCTGGGGCCAACGTCCTGACTTTC; CDR3 protein: CASSRTARNSGANVLTF
clone size: .; J gene: TRBJ2-7; D gene: .; V gene: TRBV6-5; CDR3 DNA: TGTGCCAGCAGAGACGACCGCTCCAGGGTCAACGAGCAGTACTTC; CDR3 protein: CASRDDRSRVNEQYF
clone size: .; J gene: TRBJ2-7; D gene: TRBD2; V gene: TRBV5-1; CDR3 DNA: TGCGCCAGCAGCTACTTAGGACTAGCGGCTCCGGAGTACTTC; CDR3 protein: CASSYLGLAAPEYF
clone size: .; J gene: TRBJ1-6; D gene: .; V gene: TRBV30; CDR3 DNA: TGTGCCTGGAGTGTACACGAAGGTTCACCCCTCCACTTT; CDR3 protein: CAWSVHEGSPLHF
clone size: few; J gene: TRBJ2-7; D gene: TRBD2; V gene: TRBV6-5; CDR3 DNA: TGTGCCAGCAAGAGAGGGCGGGAGCTCTCCTACGAGCAGTACTTC; CDR3 protein: CASKRGRELSYEQYF
clone size: .; J gene: TRBJ2-7; D gene: .; V gene: TRBV7-9; CDR3 DNA: TGTGCCAGCAGCTTGGCAGCCGGAGGATGGGGCTACGAGCAGTACTTC; CDR3 protein: CASSLAAGGWGYEQYF
clone size: .; J gene: TRBJ2-5; D gene: .; V gene: TRBV7-9; CDR3 DNA: TGTGCCAGCAGCTTATTCGGCCAGCTCCAAGAGACCCAGTACTTC; CDR3 protein: CASSLFGQLQETQYF
clone size: few; J gene: TRBJ1-2; D gene: .; V gene: TRBV7-9; CDR3 DNA: TGTGCCAGCAGCTTAGAGCACTATGGCTACACCTTC; CDR3 protein: CASSLEHYGYTF
clone size: few; J gene: TRBJ1-6; D gene: TRBD1; V gene: TRBV6-1; CDR3 DNA: TGTGCCAGCAGTGAGGGGACAGCCACGTCACCCCTCCACTTT; CDR3 protein: CASSEGTATSPLHF
clone size: .; J gene: TRBJ2-1; D gene: TRBD2; V gene: TRBV20-1; CDR3 DNA: TGCAGTGCTAGTGGTAGCGGGAGGGCCCGCAATGAGCAGTTCTTC; CDR3 protein: CSASGSGRARNEQFF
clone size: .; J gene: TRBJ2-5; D gene: .; V gene: TRBV6-1; CDR3 DNA: TGTGCCAGCAGTGAATCACTAGAGGGGACAGAGACCCAGTACTTC; CDR3 protein: CASSESLEGTETQYF
clone size: .; J gene: TRBJ2-1; D gene: TRBD2; V gene: TRBV7-3; CDR3 DNA: TGTGCCAGCAGCCCCCAGCGGGAGCTTTACAATGAGCAGTTCTTC; CDR3 protein: CASSPQRELYNEQFF
clone size: .; J gene: TRBJ2-5; D gene: .; V gene: TRBV5-1; CDR3 DNA: TGCGCCAGCAGCCAAAATTCGATTCGGGGAGGAGAGACCCAGTACTTC; CDR3 protein: CASSQNSIRGGETQYF
clone size: .; J gene: TRBJ2-7; D gene: .; V gene: TRBV30; CDR3 DNA: TGTGCCTGGAGTAGGGAATCCGAGCAGTACTTC; CDR3 protein: CAWSRESEQYF
clone size: .; J gene: TRBJ2-5; D gene: .; V gene: TRBV5-5; CDR3 DNA: TGTGCCAGCAGCTTGGCCGGCAGTTTAGGGACCCAGTACTTC; CDR3 protein: CASSLAGSLGTQYF
clone size: .; J gene: TRBJ2-7; D gene: .; V gene: TRBV5-1; CDR3 DNA: TGCGCCAGCAGCTTGGGTGTATACCTACGCGACGAGCAGTACTTC; CDR3 protein: CASSLGVYLRDEQYF
clone size: .; J gene: TRBJ2-2; D gene: .; V gene: TRBV29-1; CDR3 DNA: TGCAGTGGAAGGTTCCTCCGTACCCCCGGGGAGCTGTTTTTT; CDR3 protein: CSGRFLRTPGELFF
clone size: .; J gene: TRBJ1-2; D gene: .; V gene: TRBV9; CDR3 DNA: TGTGCCAGCAGTCTTGGGGGTCCGTTTGATGGCTACACCTTC; CDR3 protein: CASSLGGPFDGYTF
clone size: .; J gene: TRBJ1-4; D gene: .; V gene: TRBV19; CDR3 DNA: TGTGCCAGTAGTATAAAGACGAACCAACTGTTTTTT; CDR3 protein: CASSIKTNQLFF
clone size: few; J gene: TRBJ1-3; D gene: .; V gene: TRBV19; CDR3 DNA: TGTGCCTGTAGGGCCCAGGGGATGTATGGAAACACCATATATTTT; CDR3 protein: CACRAQGMYGNTIYF
clone size: .; J gene: TRBJ2-2; D gene: TRBD1; V gene: TRBV27; CDR3 DNA: TGTGCCAGCAGTAAGGGGGCGGGACAGGGAGTGTCCGGGGAGCTGTTTTTT; CDR3 protein: CASSKGAGQGVSGELFF
clone size: .; J gene: TRBJ1-1; D gene: .; V gene: TRBV6-1; CDR3 DNA: TGTGCCAGCAGTGAAAAGGGTGAAGCTTTCTTT; CDR3 protein: CASSEKGEAFF
clone size: .; J gene: TRBJ1-5; D gene: .; V gene: TRBV6-5; CDR3 DNA: TGTGCCAGCAGCGCGTTTAGCAATCAGCCCCAGCATTTT; CDR3 protein: CASSAFSNQPQHF
clone size: .; J gene: TRBJ2-3; D gene: .; V gene: TRBV7-2; CDR3 DNA: TGTGCCAGCAGCTTTGACAGGGATACGCAGTATTTT; CDR3 protein: CASSFDRDTQYF
clone size: .; J gene: TRBJ2-1; D gene: .; V gene: TRBV21-1; CDR3 DNA: TGTGCCAGCAGCAAAGAGGGGGGGACAGGGGCGAATGAGCAGTTCTTC; CDR3 protein: CASSKEGGTGANEQFF
clone size: .; J gene: TRBJ1-5; D gene: TRBD1; V gene: TRBV27; CDR3 DNA: TGTGCCAGCAGACCCGGGACAGATAATCAGCCCCAGCATTTT; CDR3 protein: CASRPGTDNQPQHF
clone size: .; J gene: TRBJ1-2; D gene: .; V gene: TRBV9; CDR3 DNA: TGTGCCAGCACCGGCGAGCCGGGACCCTATGGCTACACCTTC; CDR3 protein: CASTGEPGPYGYTF
clone size: .; J gene: TRBJ1-1; D gene: TRBD1; V gene: TRBV19; CDR3 DNA: TGTGCCAGTAGTATAGAGACAGGGGCCGCGAGGCAAGCTTTCTTT; CDR3 protein: CASSIETGAARQAFF
clone size: once; J gene: TRBJ2-7; D gene: .; V gene: TRBV7-8; CDR3 DNA: TGTGCCAGCAGCCAACTAGCCTACGAGCAGTACTTC; CDR3 protein: CASSQLAYEQYF
clone size: few; J gene: TRBJ1-3; D gene: .; V gene: TRBV5-6; CDR3 DNA: TGTGCCAGCAGCCTTTTTTTACAGGGTTACTCTGGAAACACCATATATTTT; CDR3 protein: CASSLFLQGYSGNTIYF
clone size: .; J gene: TRBJ2-3; D gene: .; V gene: TRBV11-3; CDR3 DNA: TGTGCCAGCAGCCCGGGGGGCCGAGATACGCAGTATTTT; CDR3 protein: CASSPGGRDTQYF
clone size: few; J gene: TRBJ1-2; D gene: .; V gene: TRBV19; CDR3 DNA: TGTGCCATTTCGGAAGCGCCTTTTAACTATGGCTACACCTTC; CDR3 protein: CAISEAPFNYGYTF
clone size: .; J gene: TRBJ1-1; D gene: TRBD1; V gene: TRBV13; CDR3 DNA: TGTGCCAGCAGCCCCCGGACAGGGGAGGGCACTGAAGCTTTCTTT; CDR3 protein: CASSPRTGEGTEAFF
clone size: .; J gene: TRBJ2-7; D gene: .; V gene: TRBV5-1; CDR3 DNA: TGCGCCAGCAGCTCAACAAAATCACTAGCCTACGAGCAGTACTTC; CDR3 protein: CASSSTKSLAYEQYF
clone size: .; J gene: TRBJ2-5; D gene: .; V gene: TRBV7-2; CDR3 DNA: TGTGCCAGCACCCTCCGGCGGCAGGTCAAAGGGGCCCAGTACTTC; CDR3 protein: CASTLRRQVKGAQYF